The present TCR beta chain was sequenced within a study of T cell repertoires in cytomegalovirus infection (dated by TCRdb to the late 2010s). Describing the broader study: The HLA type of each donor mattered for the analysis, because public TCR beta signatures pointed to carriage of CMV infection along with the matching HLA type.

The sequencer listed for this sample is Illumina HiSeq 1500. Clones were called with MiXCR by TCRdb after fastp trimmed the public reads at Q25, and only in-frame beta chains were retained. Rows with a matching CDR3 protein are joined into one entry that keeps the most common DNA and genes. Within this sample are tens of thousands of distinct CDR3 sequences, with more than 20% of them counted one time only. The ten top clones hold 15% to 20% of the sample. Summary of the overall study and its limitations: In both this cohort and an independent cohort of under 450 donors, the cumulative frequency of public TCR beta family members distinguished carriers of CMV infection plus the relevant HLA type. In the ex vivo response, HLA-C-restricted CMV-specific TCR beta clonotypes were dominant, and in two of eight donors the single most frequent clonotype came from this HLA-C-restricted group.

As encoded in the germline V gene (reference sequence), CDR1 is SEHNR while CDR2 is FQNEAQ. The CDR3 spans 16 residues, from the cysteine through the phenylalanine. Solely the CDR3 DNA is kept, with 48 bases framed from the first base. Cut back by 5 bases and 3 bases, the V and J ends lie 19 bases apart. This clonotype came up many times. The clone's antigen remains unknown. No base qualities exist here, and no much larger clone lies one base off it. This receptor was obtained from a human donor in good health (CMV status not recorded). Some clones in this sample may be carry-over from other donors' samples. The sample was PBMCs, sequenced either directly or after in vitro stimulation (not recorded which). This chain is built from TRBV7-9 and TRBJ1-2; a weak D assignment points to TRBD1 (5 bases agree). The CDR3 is CASSPRLTGTDYGYTF. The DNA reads TGTGCCAGCAGCCCCCGACTAACCGGGACGGACTATGGCTACACCTTC.